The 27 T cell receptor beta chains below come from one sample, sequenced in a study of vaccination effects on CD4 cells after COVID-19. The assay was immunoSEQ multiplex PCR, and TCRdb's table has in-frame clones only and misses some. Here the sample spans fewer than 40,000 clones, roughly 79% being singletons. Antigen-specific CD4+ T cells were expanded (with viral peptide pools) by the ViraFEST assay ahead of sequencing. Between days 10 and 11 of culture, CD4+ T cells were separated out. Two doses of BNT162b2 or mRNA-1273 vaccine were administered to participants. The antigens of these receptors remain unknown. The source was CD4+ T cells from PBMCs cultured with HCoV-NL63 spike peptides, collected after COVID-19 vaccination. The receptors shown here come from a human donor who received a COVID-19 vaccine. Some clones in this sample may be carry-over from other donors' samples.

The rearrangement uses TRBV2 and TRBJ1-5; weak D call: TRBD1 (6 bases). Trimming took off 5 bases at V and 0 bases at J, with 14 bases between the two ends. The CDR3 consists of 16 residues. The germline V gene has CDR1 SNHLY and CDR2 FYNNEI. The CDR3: CASSFGQSDSNQPQHF. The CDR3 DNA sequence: TGTGCCAGCAGTTTTGGACAGTCAGATAGCAATCAGCCCCAGCATTTT.

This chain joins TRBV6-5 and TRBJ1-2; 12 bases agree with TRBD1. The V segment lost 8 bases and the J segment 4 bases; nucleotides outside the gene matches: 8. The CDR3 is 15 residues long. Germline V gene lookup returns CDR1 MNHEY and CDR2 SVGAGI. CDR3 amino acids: CASEGQGAVSYGYTF. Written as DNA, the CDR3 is TGTGCCAGCGAGGGACAGGGGGCGGTAAGCTATGGCTACACCTTC.

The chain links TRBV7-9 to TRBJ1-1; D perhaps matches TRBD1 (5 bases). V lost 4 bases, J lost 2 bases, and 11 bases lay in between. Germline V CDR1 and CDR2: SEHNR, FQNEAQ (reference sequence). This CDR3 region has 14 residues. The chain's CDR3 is CASSWGGVNTEAFF. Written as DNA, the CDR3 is TGTGCCAGCAGCTGGGGGGGGGTAAACACTGAAGCTTTCTTT.

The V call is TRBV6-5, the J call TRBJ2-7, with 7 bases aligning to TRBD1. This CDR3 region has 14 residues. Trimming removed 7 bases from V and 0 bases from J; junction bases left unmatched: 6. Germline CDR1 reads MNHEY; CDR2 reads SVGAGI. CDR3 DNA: TGTGCCAGCACTCCCGGGACAGCCTCCTACGAGCAGTACGTC. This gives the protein CASTPGTASYEQYV.

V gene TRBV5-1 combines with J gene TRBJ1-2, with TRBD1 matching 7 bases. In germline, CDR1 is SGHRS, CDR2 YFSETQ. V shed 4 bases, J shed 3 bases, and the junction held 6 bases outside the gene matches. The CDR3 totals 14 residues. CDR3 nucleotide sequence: TGCGCCAGCAGCCGACAGGGCTTGGACTATGGCTACACCTTC. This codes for CASSRQGLDYGYTF.

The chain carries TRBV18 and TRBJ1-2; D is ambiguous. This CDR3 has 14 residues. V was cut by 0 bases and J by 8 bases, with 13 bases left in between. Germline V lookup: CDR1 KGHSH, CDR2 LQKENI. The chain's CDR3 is CASSPPKSLGGYTF. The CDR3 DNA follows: TGTGCCAGCTCACCACCTAAAAGCCTCGGGGGCTACACCTTC.

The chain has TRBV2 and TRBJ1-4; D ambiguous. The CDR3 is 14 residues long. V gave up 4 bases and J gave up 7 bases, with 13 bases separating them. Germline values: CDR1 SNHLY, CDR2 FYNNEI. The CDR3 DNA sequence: TGTGCCAGCAGTGCCGCGACCACATCTGAAAAACTGTTTTTT. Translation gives CASSAATTSEKLFF.

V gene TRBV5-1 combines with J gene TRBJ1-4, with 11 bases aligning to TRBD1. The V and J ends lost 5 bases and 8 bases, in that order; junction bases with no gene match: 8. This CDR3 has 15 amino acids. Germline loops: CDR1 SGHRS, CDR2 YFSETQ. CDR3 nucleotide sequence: TGCGCCAGCAGACGGGACAGGGGGAATTCAGAAAAACTGTTTTTT. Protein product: CASRRDRGNSEKLFF.

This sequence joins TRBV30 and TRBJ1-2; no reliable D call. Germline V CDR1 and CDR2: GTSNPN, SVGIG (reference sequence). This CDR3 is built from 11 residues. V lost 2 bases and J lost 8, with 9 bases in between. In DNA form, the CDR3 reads TGTGCCTGGAGTCGGGGAGGCGGCTACACCTTC. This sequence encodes CAWSRGGGYTF.

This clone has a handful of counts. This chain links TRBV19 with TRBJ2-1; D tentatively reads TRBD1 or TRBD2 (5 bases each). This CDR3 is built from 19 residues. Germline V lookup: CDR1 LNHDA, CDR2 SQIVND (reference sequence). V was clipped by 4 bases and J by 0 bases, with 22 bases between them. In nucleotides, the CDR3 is TGTGCCAGTAGTACTCAGCCGGGACGAGGCCCAAGCTCCTACAATGAGCAGTTCTTC. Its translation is CASSTQPGRGPSSYNEQFF.

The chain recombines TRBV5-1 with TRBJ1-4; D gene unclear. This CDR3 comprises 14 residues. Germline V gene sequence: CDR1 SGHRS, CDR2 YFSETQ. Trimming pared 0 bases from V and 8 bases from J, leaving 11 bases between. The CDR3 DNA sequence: TGCGCCAGCAGCTTGGCCCCGGTTGGGGAAAAACTGTTTTTT. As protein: CASSLAPVGEKLFF.

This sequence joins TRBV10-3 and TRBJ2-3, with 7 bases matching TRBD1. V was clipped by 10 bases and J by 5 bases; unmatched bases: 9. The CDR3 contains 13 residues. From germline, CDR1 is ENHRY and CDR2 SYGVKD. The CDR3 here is CATTGTVLDTQYF. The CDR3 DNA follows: TGTGCCACAACCGGGACAGTGTTAGATACGCAGTATTTT.

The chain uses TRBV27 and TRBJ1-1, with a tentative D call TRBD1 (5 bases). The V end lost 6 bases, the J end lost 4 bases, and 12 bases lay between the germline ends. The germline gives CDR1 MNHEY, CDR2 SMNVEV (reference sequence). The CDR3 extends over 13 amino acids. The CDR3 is CASRLGAGTEAFF. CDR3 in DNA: TGTGCCAGCAGATTAGGGGCCGGCACTGAAGCTTTCTTT.

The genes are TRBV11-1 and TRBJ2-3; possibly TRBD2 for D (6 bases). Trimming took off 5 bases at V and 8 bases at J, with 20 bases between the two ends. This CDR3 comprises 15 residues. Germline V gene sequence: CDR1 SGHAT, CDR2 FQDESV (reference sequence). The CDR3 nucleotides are TGTGCCAGCAGCCCATGGGCGGGGCCTGGGGGTACGCAGTATTTT. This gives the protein CASSPWAGPGGTQYF. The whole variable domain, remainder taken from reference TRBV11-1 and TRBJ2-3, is EAEVAQSPRYKITEKSQAVAFWCDPISGHATLYWYRQILGQGPELLVQFQDESVVDDSQLPKDRFSAERLKGVDSTLKIQPAELGDSAMYLCASSPWAGPGGTQYFGPGTRLTVL.

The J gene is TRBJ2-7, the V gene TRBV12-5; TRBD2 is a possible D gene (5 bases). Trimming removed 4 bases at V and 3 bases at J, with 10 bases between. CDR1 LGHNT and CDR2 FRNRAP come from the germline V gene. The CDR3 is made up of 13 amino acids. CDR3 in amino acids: CASGSSGIYEQYV. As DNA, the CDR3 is TGTGCTAGTGGTTCCTCGGGGATCTACGAGCAGTACGTC.

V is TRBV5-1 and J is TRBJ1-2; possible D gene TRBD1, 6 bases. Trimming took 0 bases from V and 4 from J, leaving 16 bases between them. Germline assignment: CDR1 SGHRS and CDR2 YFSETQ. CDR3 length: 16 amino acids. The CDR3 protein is CASSLVPARGGYGYTF. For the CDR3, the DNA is TGCGCCAGCAGCTTGGTACCGGCCAGGGGCGGCTATGGCTACACCTTC.

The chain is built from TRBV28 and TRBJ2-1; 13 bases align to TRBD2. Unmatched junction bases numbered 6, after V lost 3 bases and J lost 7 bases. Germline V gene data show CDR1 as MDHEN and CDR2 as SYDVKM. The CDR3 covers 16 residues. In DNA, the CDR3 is TGTGCCAGCAGTTTCTTGACTAGCGGGGGGAGAAATGAGCAGTTCTTC. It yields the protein CASSFLTSGGRNEQFF. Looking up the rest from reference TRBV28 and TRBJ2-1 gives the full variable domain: DVKVTQSSRYLVKRTGEKVFLECVQDMDHENMFWYRQDPGLGLRLIYFSYDVKMKEKGDIPEGYSVSREKKERFSLILESASTNQTSMYLCASSFLTSGGRNEQFFGPGTRLTVL.

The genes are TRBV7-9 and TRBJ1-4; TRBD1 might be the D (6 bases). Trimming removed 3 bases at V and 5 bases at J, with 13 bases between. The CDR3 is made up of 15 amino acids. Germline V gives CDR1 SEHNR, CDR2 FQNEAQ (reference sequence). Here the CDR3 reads CASSFLDSENEKLFF. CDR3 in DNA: TGTGCCAGCAGCTTTCTGGACAGCGAAAATGAAAAACTGTTTTTT.

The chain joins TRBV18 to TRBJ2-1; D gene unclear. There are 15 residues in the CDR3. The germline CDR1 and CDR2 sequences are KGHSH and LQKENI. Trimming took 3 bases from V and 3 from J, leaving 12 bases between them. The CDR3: CASSPETQRYNEQFF. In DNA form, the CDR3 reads TGTGCCAGCTCACCCGAGACCCAGCGCTACAATGAGCAGTTCTTC.

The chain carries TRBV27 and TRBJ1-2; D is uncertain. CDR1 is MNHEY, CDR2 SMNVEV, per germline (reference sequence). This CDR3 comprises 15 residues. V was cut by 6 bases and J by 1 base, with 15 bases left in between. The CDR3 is CASSLRAALNYGYTF. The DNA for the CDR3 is TGTGCCAGCAGCCTCCGGGCAGCGCTTAACTATGGCTACACCTTC.

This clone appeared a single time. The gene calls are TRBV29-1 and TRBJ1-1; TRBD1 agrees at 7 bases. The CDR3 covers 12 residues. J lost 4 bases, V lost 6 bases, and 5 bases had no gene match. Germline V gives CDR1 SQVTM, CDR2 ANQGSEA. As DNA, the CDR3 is TGCAGCGTAAACAGGGGTGGCACTGAAGCTTTCTTT. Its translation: CSVNRGGTEAFF.

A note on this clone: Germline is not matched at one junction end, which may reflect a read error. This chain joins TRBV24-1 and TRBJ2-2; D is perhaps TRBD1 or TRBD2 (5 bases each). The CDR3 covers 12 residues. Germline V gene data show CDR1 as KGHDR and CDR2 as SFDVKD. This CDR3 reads CASSQRGRELFF. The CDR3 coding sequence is TGTGCCAGCAGTCAACGGGGCAGAGAGCTGTTTTTT.

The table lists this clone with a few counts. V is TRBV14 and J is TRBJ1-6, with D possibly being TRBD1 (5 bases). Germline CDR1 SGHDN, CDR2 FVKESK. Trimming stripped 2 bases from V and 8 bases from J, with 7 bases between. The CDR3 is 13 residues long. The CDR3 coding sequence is TGTGCCAGCAGCCAACAGGGTTATTCACCCCTCCACTTT. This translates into CASSQQGYSPLHF.

The CDR3 region has the DNA TGTGCCAGCAACTCAGGGGTCAATCAGCCCCAGCATTTT. Translating it yields CASNSGVNQPQHF. J is TRBJ1-5 and V is TRBV2, with D perhaps TRBD1 (6 bases). This CDR3 comprises 13 residues. The V and J ends lost 7 bases and 3 bases respectively, with 10 bases between them. Germline V gene lookup returns CDR1 SNHLY and CDR2 FYNNEI.

DNA of the CDR3: TGCAGCGTTGAAGGGGGAGTAAACACTGAAGCTTTCTTT. Amino acids: CSVEGGVNTEAFF. The chain joins TRBV29-1 to TRBJ1-1; D is unresolved. The germline CDR1 and CDR2 sequences are SQVTM and ANQGSEA. V lost 1 base and J 2 bases, leaving 8 bases between the germline ends. The CDR3 sequence is 13 residues long.

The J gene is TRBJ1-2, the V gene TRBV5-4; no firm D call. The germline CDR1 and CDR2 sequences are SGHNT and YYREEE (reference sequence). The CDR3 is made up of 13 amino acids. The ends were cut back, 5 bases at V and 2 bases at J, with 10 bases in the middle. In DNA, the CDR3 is TGTGCCAGCAGTTCGGACGGAAACTATGGCTACACCTTC. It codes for CASSSDGNYGYTF. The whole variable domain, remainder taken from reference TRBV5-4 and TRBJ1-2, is ETGVTQSPTHLIKTRGQQVTLRCSSQSGHNTVSWYQQALGQGPQFIFQYYREEENGRGNFPPRFSGLQFPNYSSELNVNALELDDSALYLCASSSDGNYGYTFGSGTRLTVV.

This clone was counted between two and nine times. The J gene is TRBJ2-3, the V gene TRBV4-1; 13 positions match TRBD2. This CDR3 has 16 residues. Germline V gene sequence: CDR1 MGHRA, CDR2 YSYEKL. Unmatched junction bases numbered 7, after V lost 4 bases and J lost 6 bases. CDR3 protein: CASSRRLAGGLDTQYF. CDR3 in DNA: TGCGCCAGCAGCCGTCGACTAGCGGGGGGCTTGGATACGCAGTATTTT.